This T cell receptor beta chain was recorded in a study of OX40 agonist ivuxolimab in advanced cancers. Overall study: Ivuxolimab is an agonistic anti-OX40 (CD134) antibody, and patients were treated with it.

This CDR3 comprises 15 residues. J gave up 1 base and V 4 bases, and 6 bases lay outside the gene matches. Germline CDR1 and CDR2: MGHRA and YSYEKL. This table comes from immunoSEQ multiplex PCR, and its TCRdb copy is limited to in-frame clones, with some not included. The sample includes about 48,000 clones, 89% of them seen just once. This clonotype was sampled from an adult with an advanced solid tumor such as melanoma, head and neck, liver or kidney cancer. Sample: CD4+ or CD8+ T cells sorted from blood, taken in a trial of the OX40 agonist ivuxolimab. V usage is TRBV4-1 and J usage is TRBJ1-2; 7 nucleotides line up with TRBD1. The chain's CDR3 is CASSPGQSLNYGYTF. The CDR3 region has the DNA TGCGCCAGCAGCCCGGGACAGTCCCTTAACTATGGCTACACCTTC.